These T cell receptor beta chains were read from a single sample in a study of blood T cells in healthy people across ages. TCRdb redid the calling of the 5' RACE reads with MiXCR, one entry per CDR3 protein. Of 650,000 to 900,000 distinct CDR3 sequences in the sample, approximately 67% were seen once. Material for sequencing was blood. Receptors originate from a man under 40 in good health. The CDR3 runs from the conserved cysteine through the conserved F or W. D genes are given only for firm matches. Clone size is shown for a subset of rows, as once, few, many or a class of expanded clone.

d_gene: TRBD1
v_gene: TRBV9
abundance: .
j_gene: TRBJ1-2
CDR3aa: CASSHQGGLGNPLYGYTF
CDR3nt: TGTGCCAGCAGCCACCAGGGGGGCCTGGGAAACCCACTCTATGGCTACACCTTC

d_gene: .
v_gene: TRBV10-3
abundance: .
j_gene: TRBJ2-7
CDR3aa: CAIRGGPSYEQYF
CDR3nt: TGTGCCATCAGGGGGGGGCCCTCCTACGAGCAGTACTTC

d_gene: .
v_gene: TRBV5-1
abundance: .
j_gene: TRBJ2-1
CDR3aa: CASNPGPSSYNEQFF
CDR3nt: TGCGCCAGCAACCCGGGACCGAGCTCCTACAATGAGCAGTTCTTC

d_gene: .
v_gene: TRBV6-6
abundance: .
j_gene: TRBJ1-5
CDR3aa: CASNQGDRQPQHF
CDR3nt: TGTGCCAGCAACCAGGGAGACCGTCAGCCCCAGCATTTT

d_gene: .
v_gene: TRBV7-2
abundance: .
j_gene: TRBJ2-5
CDR3aa: CAGSQTWAAGETQYF
CDR3nt: TGTGCCGGCAGCCAGACGTGGGCGGCTGGGGAGACCCAGTACTTC

d_gene: .
v_gene: TRBV6-6
abundance: .
j_gene: TRBJ2-1
CDR3aa: CASTAANSYNEQFF
CDR3nt: TGTGCCAGCACGGCAGCGAACTCCTACAATGAGCAGTTCTTC

d_gene: TRBD1
v_gene: TRBV20-1
abundance: .
j_gene: TRBJ2-5
CDR3aa: CSAPPGQGETQYF
CDR3nt: TGCAGTGCTCCCCCGGGACAGGGAGAGACCCAGTACTTC

d_gene: .
v_gene: TRBV6-5
abundance: .
j_gene: TRBJ2-3
CDR3aa: CASSYLTASDTQYF
CDR3nt: TGTGCCAGCAGTTACCTCACAGCCTCAGATACGCAGTATTTT

d_gene: TRBD1
v_gene: TRBV6-5
abundance: .
j_gene: TRBJ2-7
CDR3aa: CASSYRAGGYEQYF
CDR3nt: TGTGCCAGCAGTTACAGGGCAGGGGGCTACGAGCAGTACTTC

d_gene: TRBD2
v_gene: TRBV5-1
abundance: .
j_gene: TRBJ2-7
CDR3aa: CASSLDLAGGRSYEQYF
CDR3nt: TGCGCCAGCAGCTTGGATCTAGCGGGGGGCCGTTCCTACGAGCAGTACTTC

d_gene: .
v_gene: TRBV27
abundance: once
j_gene: TRBJ2-5
CDR3aa: CASSYFGKQETQYF
CDR3nt: TGTGCCAGCAGTTACTTCGGGAAGCAAGAGACCCAGTACTTC

d_gene: .
v_gene: TRBV18
abundance: .
j_gene: TRBJ2-1
CDR3aa: CASSPKGAYNEQFF
CDR3nt: TGTGCCAGCTCACCAAAGGGGGCCTACAATGAGCAGTTCTTC

d_gene: TRBD1
v_gene: TRBV4-3
abundance: .
j_gene: TRBJ2-7
CDR3aa: CASSQNPGTGAYEQYF
CDR3nt: TGCGCCAGCAGCCAAAACCCCGGGACAGGAGCCTACGAGCAGTACTTC

d_gene: TRBD1
v_gene: TRBV4-3
abundance: once
j_gene: TRBJ2-7
CDR3aa: CASSHQTGGLFYEQYF
CDR3nt: TGCGCCAGCAGCCACCAAACAGGGGGTCTTTTCTACGAGCAGTACTTC

d_gene: .
v_gene: TRBV4-3
abundance: few
j_gene: TRBJ1-5
CDR3aa: CASSQGTAVNQPQHF
CDR3nt: TGCGCCAGCAGCCAAGGGACAGCAGTAAATCAGCCCCAGCATTTT

d_gene: .
v_gene: TRBV7-2
abundance: .
j_gene: TRBJ1-5
CDR3aa: CASSVGEDQPQHF
CDR3nt: TGTGCCAGCAGCGTAGGGGAAGATCAGCCCCAGCATTTT

d_gene: .
v_gene: TRBV12-3/TRBV12-4
abundance: many
j_gene: TRBJ2-1
CDR3aa: CASSPIGLPENNNEQFF
CDR3nt: TGTGCCAGCAGTCCGATCGGACTACCGGAAAATAACAATGAGCAGTTCTTC

d_gene: TRBD1
v_gene: TRBV9
abundance: .
j_gene: TRBJ1-2
CDR3aa: CASSGYRGLDYGYTF
CDR3nt: TGTGCCAGCAGCGGCTACAGGGGGCTCGACTATGGCTACACCTTC

d_gene: .
v_gene: TRBV24-1
abundance: .
j_gene: TRBJ2-1
CDR3aa: CATSSGHYNEQFF
CDR3nt: TGTGCCACCTCAAGCGGGCATTACAATGAGCAGTTCTTC

d_gene: TRBD1
v_gene: TRBV6-1
abundance: .
j_gene: TRBJ2-3
CDR3aa: CASSVLSGGTGSTDTQYF
CDR3nt: TGTGCCAGCAGTGTCCTTTCTGGCGGGACAGGGAGCACAGATACGCAGTATTTT

d_gene: .
v_gene: TRBV12-3/TRBV12-4
abundance: .
j_gene: TRBJ1-5
CDR3aa: CASSFGGDSNQPQHF
CDR3nt: TGTGCCAGCAGTTTCGGAGGGGATAGCAATCAGCCCCAGCATTTT

d_gene: .
v_gene: TRBV2
abundance: .
j_gene: TRBJ2-3
CDR3aa: CAIYTGTDTQYF
CDR3nt: TGTGCCATTTACACAGGCACAGATACGCAGTATTTT

d_gene: .
v_gene: TRBV3-1
abundance: .
j_gene: TRBJ1-2
CDR3aa: CASTTTRGRGNYGYTF
CDR3nt: TGTGCCAGCACCACGACTCGGGGACGAGGGAACTATGGCTACACCTTC

d_gene: .
v_gene: TRBV7-2
abundance: many
j_gene: TRBJ2-4
CDR3aa: CASSLEGNIQYF
CDR3nt: TGCGCCAGCAGCTTGGAAGGGAACATTCAGTACTTC

d_gene: TRBD2
v_gene: TRBV6-2/TRBV6-3
abundance: .
j_gene: TRBJ2-4
CDR3aa: CASRLAGENIQYF
CDR3nt: TGTGCCAGCAGACTAGCGGGGGAAAACATTCAGTACTTC

d_gene: TRBD2
v_gene: TRBV20-1
abundance: .
j_gene: TRBJ2-1
CDR3aa: CSARHLAGGDNEQFF
CDR3nt: TGCAGTGCTCGCCACCTAGCGGGGGGCGACAATGAGCAGTTCTTC

d_gene: .
v_gene: TRBV7-2
abundance: .
j_gene: TRBJ2-7
CDR3aa: CASSLQVAGPYEQYF
CDR3nt: TGTGCCAGCAGCTTACAGGTAGCAGGACCCTACGAGCAGTACTTC

d_gene: .
v_gene: TRBV15
abundance: few
j_gene: TRBJ2-1
CDR3aa: CATSRDATGYNEQFF
CDR3nt: TGTGCCACCAGCAGAGATGCGACAGGCTACAATGAGCAGTTCTTC